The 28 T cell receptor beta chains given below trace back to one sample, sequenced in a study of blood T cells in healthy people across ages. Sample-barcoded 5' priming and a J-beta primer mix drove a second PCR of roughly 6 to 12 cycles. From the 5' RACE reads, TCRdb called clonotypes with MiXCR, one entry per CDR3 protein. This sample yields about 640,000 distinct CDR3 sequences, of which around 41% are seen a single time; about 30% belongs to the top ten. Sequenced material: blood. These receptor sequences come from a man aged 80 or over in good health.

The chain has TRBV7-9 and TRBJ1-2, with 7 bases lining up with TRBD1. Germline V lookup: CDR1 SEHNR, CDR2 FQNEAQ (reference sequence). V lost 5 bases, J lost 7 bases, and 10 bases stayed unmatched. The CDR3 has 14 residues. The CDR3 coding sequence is TGTGCCAGCAGCCTTGTACAGGGGATAAGTGGCTACACCTTC. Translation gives CASSLVQGISGYTF.

The CDR3 coding sequence is TGTGCCTGGAGTGTACGTCGCAGGGGGCGAATCTGCGAGCAGTACTTC. It specifies CAWSVRRRGRICEQYF. The chain joins TRBV30 to TRBJ2-7; 8 bases align to TRBD1. CDR1 and CDR2 (germline): GTSNPN, SVGIG (reference sequence). With 0 bases clipped from V and 6 bases from J, the junction kept 13 bases outside the gene matches. The CDR3 runs to 16 residues.

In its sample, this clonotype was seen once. The CDR3 sequence is CATSDQRRTSGRVQSSYNEQYF. In DNA form, the CDR3 reads TGTGCCACCAGTGACCAGAGAAGGACTAGCGGGAGGGTCCAGAGCTCCTACAATGAGCAGTACTTC. This chain uses TRBV24-1 with TRBJ2-1, with 15 nucleotides matching TRBD2. The DNA end lines up better with TRBJ2-7; the J call may be wrong. The germline CDR1 and CDR2 sequences are KGHDR and SFDVKD. The CDR3 is made up of 22 amino acids.

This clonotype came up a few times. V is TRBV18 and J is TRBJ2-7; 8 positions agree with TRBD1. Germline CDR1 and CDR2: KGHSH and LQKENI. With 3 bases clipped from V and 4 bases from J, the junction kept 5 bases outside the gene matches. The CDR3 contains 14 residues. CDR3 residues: CASSPGTGDYEQYF. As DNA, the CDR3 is TGTGCCAGCTCACCCGGGACAGGAGATTACGAGCAGTACTTC.

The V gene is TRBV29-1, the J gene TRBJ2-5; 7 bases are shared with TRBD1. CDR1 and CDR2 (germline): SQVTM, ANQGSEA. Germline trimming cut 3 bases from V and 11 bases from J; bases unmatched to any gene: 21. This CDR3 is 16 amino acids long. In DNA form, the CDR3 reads TGCAGCGTTGACGGGGACAGTCCGAACTCCTACAATGAGCAGTACTTC. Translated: CSVDGDSPNSYNEQYF.

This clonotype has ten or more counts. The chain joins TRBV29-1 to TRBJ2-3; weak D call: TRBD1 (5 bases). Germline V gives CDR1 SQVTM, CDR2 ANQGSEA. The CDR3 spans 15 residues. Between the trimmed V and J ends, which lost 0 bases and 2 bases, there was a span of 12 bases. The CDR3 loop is CSVEDLDRPTDTQYF. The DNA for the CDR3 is TGCAGCGTTGAAGATCTAGACAGACCCACAGATACGCAGTATTTT.

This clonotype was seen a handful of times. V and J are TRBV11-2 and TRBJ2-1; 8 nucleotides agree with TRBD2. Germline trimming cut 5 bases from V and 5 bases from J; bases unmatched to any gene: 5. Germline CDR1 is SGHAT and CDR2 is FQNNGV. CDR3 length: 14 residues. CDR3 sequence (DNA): TGTGCCAGCAGCCGGGGGGGGATAGACAATGAGCAGTTCTTC. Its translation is CASSRGGIDNEQFF.

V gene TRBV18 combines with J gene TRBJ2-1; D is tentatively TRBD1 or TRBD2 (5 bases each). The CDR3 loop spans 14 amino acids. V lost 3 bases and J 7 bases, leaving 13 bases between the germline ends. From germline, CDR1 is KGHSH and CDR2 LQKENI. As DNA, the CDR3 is TGTGCCAGCTCACCGTCAAGAGGGACGAATGAGCAGTTCTTC. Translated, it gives CASSPSRGTNEQFF. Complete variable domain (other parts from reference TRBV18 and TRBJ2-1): NAGVMQNPRHLVRRRGQEARLRCSPMKGHSHVYWYRQLPEEGLKFMVYLQKENIIDESGMPKERFSAEFPKEGPSILRIQQVVRGDSAAYFCASSPSRGTNEQFFGPGTRLTVL.

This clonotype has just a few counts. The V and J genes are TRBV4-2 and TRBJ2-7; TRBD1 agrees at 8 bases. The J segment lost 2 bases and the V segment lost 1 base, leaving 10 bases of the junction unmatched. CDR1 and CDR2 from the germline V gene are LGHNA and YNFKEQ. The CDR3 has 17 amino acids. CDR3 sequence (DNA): TGTGCCAGCAGCCAAGCGAAGGGAACAGGGGGGACCTACGAGCAGTACTTC. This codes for CASSQAKGTGGTYEQYF.

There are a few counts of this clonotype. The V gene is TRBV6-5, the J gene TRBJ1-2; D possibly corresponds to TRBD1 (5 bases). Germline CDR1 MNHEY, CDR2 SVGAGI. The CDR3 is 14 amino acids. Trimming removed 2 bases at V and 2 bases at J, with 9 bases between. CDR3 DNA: TGTGCCAGCAGTTACGCCAGGGCGAACTATGGCTACACCTTC. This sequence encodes CASSYARANYGYTF.

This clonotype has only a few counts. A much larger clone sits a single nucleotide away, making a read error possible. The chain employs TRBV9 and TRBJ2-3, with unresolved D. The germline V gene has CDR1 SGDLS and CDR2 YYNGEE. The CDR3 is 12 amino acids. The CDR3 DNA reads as TGTGCCGGCAGCCGCTCGCCAGATACGCAGTATTTT. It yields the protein CAGSRSPDTQYF.

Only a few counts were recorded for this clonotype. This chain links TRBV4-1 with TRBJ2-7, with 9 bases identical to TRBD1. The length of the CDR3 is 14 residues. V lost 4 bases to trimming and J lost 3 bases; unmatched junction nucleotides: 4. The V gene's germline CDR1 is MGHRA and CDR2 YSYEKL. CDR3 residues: CASSLTGGFYEQYF. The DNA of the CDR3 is TGCGCCAGCAGCCTGACAGGGGGTTTCTACGAGCAGTACTTC.

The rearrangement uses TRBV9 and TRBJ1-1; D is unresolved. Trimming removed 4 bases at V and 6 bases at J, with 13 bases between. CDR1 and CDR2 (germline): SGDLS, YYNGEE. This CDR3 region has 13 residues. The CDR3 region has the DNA TGTGCCAGCAGCATTAGTCAGCGCGCTGAAGCTTTCTTT. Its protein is CASSISQRAEAFF.

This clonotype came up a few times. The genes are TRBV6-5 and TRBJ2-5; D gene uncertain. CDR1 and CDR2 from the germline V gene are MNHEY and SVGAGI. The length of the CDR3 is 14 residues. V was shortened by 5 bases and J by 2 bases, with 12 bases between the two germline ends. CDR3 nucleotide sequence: TGTGCCAGCAGTGACCGAACAGTTCAAGAGACCCAGTACTTC. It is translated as CASSDRTVQETQYF.

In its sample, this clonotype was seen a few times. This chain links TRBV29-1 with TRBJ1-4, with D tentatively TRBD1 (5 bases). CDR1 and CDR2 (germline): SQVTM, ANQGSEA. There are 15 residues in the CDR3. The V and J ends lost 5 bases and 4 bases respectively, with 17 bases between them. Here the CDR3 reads CSVPSPGGFNEKLFF. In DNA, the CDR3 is TGCAGCGTTCCCTCCCCGGGGGGATTTAATGAAAAACTGTTTTTT.

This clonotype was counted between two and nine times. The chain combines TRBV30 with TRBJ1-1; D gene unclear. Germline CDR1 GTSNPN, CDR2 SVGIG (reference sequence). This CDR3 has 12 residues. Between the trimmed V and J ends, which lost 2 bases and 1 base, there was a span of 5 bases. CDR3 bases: TGTGCCTGGAGTTGGTGGAACACTGAAGCTTTCTTT. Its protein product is CAWSWWNTEAFF.

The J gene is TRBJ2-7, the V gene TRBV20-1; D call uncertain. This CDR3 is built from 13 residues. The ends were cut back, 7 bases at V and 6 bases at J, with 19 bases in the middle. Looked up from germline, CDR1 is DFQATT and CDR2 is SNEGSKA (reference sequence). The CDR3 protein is CSGAGSPLREQYF. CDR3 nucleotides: TGCAGTGGGGCCGGATCCCCACTCCGCGAGCAGTACTTC.

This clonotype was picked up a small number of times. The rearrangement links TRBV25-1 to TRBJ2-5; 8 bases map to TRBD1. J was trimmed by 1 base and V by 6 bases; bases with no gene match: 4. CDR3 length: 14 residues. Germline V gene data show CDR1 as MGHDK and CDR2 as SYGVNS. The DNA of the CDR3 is TGTGCCAGCAGGGCACAGGGGGGCCAAGAGACCCAGTACTTC. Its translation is CASRAQGGQETQYF.

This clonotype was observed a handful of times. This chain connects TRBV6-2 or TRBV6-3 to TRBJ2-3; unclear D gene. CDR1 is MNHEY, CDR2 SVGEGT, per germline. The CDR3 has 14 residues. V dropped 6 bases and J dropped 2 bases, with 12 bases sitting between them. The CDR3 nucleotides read TGTGCCAGCAGAGCTAGTCCCTCCACAGATACGCAGTATTTT. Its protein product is CASRASPSTDTQYF.

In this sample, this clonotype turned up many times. The DNA of the CDR3 is TGTGCCAGCAGCTTAGGAACAGGGAGGGAGACCCAGTACTTC. It yields the protein CASSLGTGRETQYF. The gene calls are TRBV7-6 and TRBJ2-5; D could derive from TRBD1 or TRBD2 (6 bases each). V lost 1 base and J 5 bases, leaving 11 bases between the germline ends. CDR1 SGHVS and CDR2 FNYEAQ come from the germline V gene. This CDR3 is 14 amino acids long.

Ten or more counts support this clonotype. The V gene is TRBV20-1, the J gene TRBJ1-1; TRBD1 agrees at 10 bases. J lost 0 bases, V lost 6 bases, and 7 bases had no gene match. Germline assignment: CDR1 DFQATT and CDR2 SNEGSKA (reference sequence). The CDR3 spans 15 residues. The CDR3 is CSAYDRGLMNTEAFF. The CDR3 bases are TGCAGTGCCTACGACAGGGGGCTCATGAACACTGAAGCTTTCTTT.

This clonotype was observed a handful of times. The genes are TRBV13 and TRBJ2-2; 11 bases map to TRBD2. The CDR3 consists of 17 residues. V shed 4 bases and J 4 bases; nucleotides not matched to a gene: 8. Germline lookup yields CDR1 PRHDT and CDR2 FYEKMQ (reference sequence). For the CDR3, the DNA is TGTGCCAGCAGCTCATCACCGGGACTAGCGGTCACCGGGGAGCTGTTTTTT. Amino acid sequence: CASSSSPGLAVTGELFF.

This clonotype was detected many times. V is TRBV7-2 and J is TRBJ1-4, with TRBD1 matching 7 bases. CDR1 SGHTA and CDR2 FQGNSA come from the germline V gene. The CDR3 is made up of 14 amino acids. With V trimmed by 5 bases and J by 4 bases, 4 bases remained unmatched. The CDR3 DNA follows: TGTGCCAGCAGCCCGACAGGGAGTAATGAAAAACTGTTTTTT. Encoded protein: CASSPTGSNEKLFF.

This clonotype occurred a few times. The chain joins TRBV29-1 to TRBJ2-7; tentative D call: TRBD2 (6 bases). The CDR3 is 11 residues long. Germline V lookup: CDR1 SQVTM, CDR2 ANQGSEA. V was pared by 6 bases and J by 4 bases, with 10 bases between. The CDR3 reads CSVLAGYEQYF. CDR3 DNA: TGCAGCGTCCTGGCGGGATACGAGCAGTACTTC.

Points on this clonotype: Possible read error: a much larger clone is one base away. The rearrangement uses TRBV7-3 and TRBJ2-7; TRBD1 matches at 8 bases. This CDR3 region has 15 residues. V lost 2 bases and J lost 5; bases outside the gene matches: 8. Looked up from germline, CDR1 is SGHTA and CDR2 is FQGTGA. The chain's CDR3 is CASSLFRGRDDEQYF. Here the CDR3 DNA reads TGTGCCAGCAGCTTATTCAGGGGGCGGGACGACGAGCAGTACTTC.

In DNA form, the CDR3 reads TGTGCCAGCAGCTTAGCGCCAGTAGACAATGAGCAGTTCTTC. This codes for CASSLAPVDNEQFF. J is TRBJ2-1 and V is TRBV7-9; D uncertain. This CDR3 is built from 14 residues. The V gene's germline CDR1 is SEHNR and CDR2 FQNEAQ (reference sequence). The V and J ends lost 0 bases and 5 bases respectively, with 8 bases between them.

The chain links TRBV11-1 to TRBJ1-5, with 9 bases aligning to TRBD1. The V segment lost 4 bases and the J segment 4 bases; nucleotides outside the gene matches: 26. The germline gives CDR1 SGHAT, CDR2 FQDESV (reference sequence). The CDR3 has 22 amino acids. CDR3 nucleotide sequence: TGTGCCAGCAGCTCCGTACACCCCGGGACAGGGCCCACTGGGAGTCAGAATCAGCCCCAGCATTTT. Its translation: CASSSVHPGTGPTGSQNQPQHF.

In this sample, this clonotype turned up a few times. CDR3 protein: CASSQGGQNSNQPQHF. In DNA form, the CDR3 reads TGTGCCAGCAGCCAAGGGGGGCAGAATAGCAATCAGCCCCAGCATTTT. The chain employs TRBV4-2 and TRBJ1-5, with a weak D call TRBD1 (6 bases). V was pared by 1 base and J by 0 bases, with 10 bases between. The CDR3 consists of 16 residues. Germline CDR1 LGHNA, CDR2 YNFKEQ.